This T cell receptor (beta chain) originates from a study of cytomegalovirus exposure and HLA in healthy donors. V was trimmed by 0 bases and J by 4 bases, leaving 12 bases between them. The germline V gene has CDR1 MNHNS and CDR2 SASEGT. This CDR3 region has 15 residues. The PCR employed 60 Vbeta primers together with 13 Jbeta primers. Sequenced by immunoSEQ multiplex PCR; TCRdb stores in-frame clones only, minus some. The profile shows approximately 190,000 clones, around four fifths of them singletons. Specimen: PBMCs. The sequence was obtained from a man aged 40-50 years in good health and CMV-seropositive. The chain joins TRBV6-1 to TRBJ1-1; D might be TRBD1 (5 bases). DNA for the CDR3: TGTGCCAGCAGTGAAGCTGACGTAGGGGTCACTGAAGCTTTCTTT. It encodes CASSEADVGVTEAFF.